Shown below are 18 T cell receptor beta chains from a single sample sequenced in a study of T cell responses to AZD1222 COVID-19 vaccine. TCRdb's table, derived via immunoSEQ multiplex PCR, lists solely in-frame clones and lacks some. The sample consists of approximately 100,000 clones, over 75% of them appearing once. Material: peripheral blood, obtained 28 days after the second AZD1222 dose. The receptor source for this set is an adult who received the AZD1222 COVID-19 vaccine.

The V and J genes are TRBV1 and TRBJ1-1; the tabulated D call, TRBD1, remains unverified against the DNA. TRBV1 corresponds to a pseudogene. The CDR3 extends over 18 amino acids. The CDR3 loop is CTSSHNSPRQGLATEAFF. As DNA, the CDR3 is TGCACCAGCAGCCACAATTCCCCGAGGCAGGGGCTCGCCACTGAAGCTTTCTTT.

The chain carries TRBV28 and TRBJ1-2, with D maybe TRBD1 (6 bases). Trimming left V 6 bases short and J 4 bases short, with 15 bases between. The CDR3 sequence is 14 residues long. The germline V gene has CDR1 MDHEN and CDR2 SYDVKM. The DNA of the CDR3 is TGTGCCAGCAGGGGGGCCGGGACCTTCTATGGCTACACCTTC. This gives the protein CASRGAGTFYGYTF.

The rearrangement uses TRBV4-2 and TRBJ1-5; D ambiguous. Germline V gene lookup returns CDR1 LGHNA and CDR2 YNFKEQ. The CDR3 covers 15 residues. V shed 1 base and J shed 0 bases, with 7 bases lying between them. Here the CDR3 reads CASSQGTDSNQPQHF. As DNA, the CDR3 is TGTGCCAGCAGCCAAGGTACAGATAGCAATCAGCCCCAGCATTTT.

The CDR3 nucleotides are TGTGCCAGCAGCTTCGCGGGGGGCACAGATACGCAGTATTTT. Protein sequence: CASSFAGGTDTQYF. This chain joins TRBV5-6 and TRBJ2-3, with 7 bases identical to TRBD2. Germline V gene sequence: CDR1 SGHDT, CDR2 YYEEEE. Trimming at V came to 2 bases and at J to 1 base, leaving 1 base not matched to a gene. CDR3 length equals 14 residues.

The genes are TRBV25-1 and TRBJ1-4; TRBD1 might be the D (6 bases). CDR1 and CDR2 (germline): MGHDK, SYGVNS. Trimming took 3 bases from V and 5 from J, leaving 13 bases between them. This CDR3 is 15 amino acids long. The CDR3 region is CASSEGAYRNEKLFF. The CDR3 DNA reads as TGTGCCAGCAGTGAGGGGGCATACAGAAATGAAAAACTGTTTTTT. The full variable domain, rest sourced from reference TRBV25-1 and TRBJ1-4, is EADIYQTPRYLVIGTGKKITLECSQTMGHDKMYWYQQDPGMELHLIHYSYGVNSTEKGDLSSESTVSRIRTEHFPLTLESARPSHTSQYLCASSEGAYRNEKLFFGSGTQLSVL.

The gene calls are TRBV5-4 and TRBJ2-3, with 8 bases aligning to TRBD2. V was clipped by 4 bases and J by 9 bases; unmatched bases: 16. Looked up from germline, CDR1 is SGHNT and CDR2 is YYREEE (reference sequence). CDR3 length: 16 residues. The CDR3 sequence is CASSGTGLGPQGTQYF. The CDR3 DNA reads TGTGCCAGCAGCGGTACGGGACTAGGACCTCAGGGGACGCAGTATTTT. The complete variable domain, with remaining parts taken from reference TRBV5-4 and TRBJ2-3, reads ETGVTQSPTHLIKTRGQQVTLRCSSQSGHNTVSWYQQALGQGPQFIFQYYREEENGRGNFPPRFSGLQFPNYSSELNVNALELDDSALYLCASSGTGLGPQGTQYFGPGTRLTVL.

This clone was seen at least ten times. J is TRBJ2-1 and V is TRBV27; a weak D match, TRBD2 (6 bases). From germline, CDR1 is MNHEY and CDR2 SMNVEV (reference sequence). V was clipped by 5 bases and J by 10 bases, with 18 bases between them. The length of the CDR3 is 14 residues. CDR3 DNA: TGTGCCAGCAGTCCCTCGAATGGCGCGGGGGAGCAGTTCTTC. Translated: CASSPSNGAGEQFF.

The CDR3 DNA reads TGTGCCAGCAGCCAACCAGCCTCGATGAACACTGAAGCTTTCTTT. Its translation: CASSQPASMNTEAFF. The V and J genes are TRBV4-2 and TRBJ1-1; D remains unclear. Germline CDR1 and CDR2: LGHNA and YNFKEQ. The CDR3 is made up of 15 amino acids. Trimming took 2 bases from V and 0 from J, leaving 10 bases between them.

The chain carries TRBV15 and TRBJ2-3; D is unclear. The CDR3 is 14 amino acids. Germline lookup yields CDR1 LNHNV and CDR2 YYDKDF (reference sequence). V was cut by 0 bases and J by 6 bases, with 10 bases left in between. CDR3: CATSRDHGLDTQYF. CDR3 DNA: TGTGCCACCAGCAGAGATCATGGGTTGGATACGCAGTATTTT.

The gene calls are TRBV7-8 and TRBJ1-6; 9 nucleotides line up with TRBD1. J lost 11 bases, V lost 3 bases, and 5 bases had no gene match. The CDR3 runs to 14 residues. Germline V lookup: CDR1 SGHVS, CDR2 FQNEAQ. The CDR3 DNA reads TGTGCCAGCAGCTTGGGAACAGGGGGCACACCCCTCCACTTT. Translating gives CASSLGTGGTPLHF.

The chain has TRBV6-5 and TRBJ2-5; 10 bases map to TRBD2. The germline CDR1 and CDR2 sequences are MNHEY and SVGAGI. This CDR3 spans 14 amino acids. V lost 7 bases to trimming and J lost 3 bases; unmatched junction nucleotides: 5. This CDR3 is CASTLAGAKETQYF. DNA of the CDR3: TGTGCCAGCACCCTAGCGGGGGCTAAAGAGACCCAGTACTTC.

The chain is built from TRBV27 and TRBJ1-1; maybe TRBD1 (5 bases). Germline loops: CDR1 MNHEY, CDR2 SMNVEV (reference sequence). The CDR3 covers 14 residues. Trimming left V 2 bases short and J 2 bases short, with 9 bases between. In nucleotides, the CDR3 is TGTGCCAGCAGTTTAAGGACATCTAACACTGAAGCTTTCTTT. Protein product: CASSLRTSNTEAFF.

This chain uses TRBV9 with TRBJ1-4, with D possibly being TRBD1 (5 bases). V lost 7 bases, J lost 6 bases, and 10 bases lay in between. This CDR3 is 12 amino acids long. Germline-derived CDR1 and CDR2 are SGDLS and YYNGEE. CDR3 DNA sequence: TGTGCCAGCGGGGGGGAATATGAAAAACTGTTTTTT. It codes for CASGGEYEKLFF.

V and J are TRBV6-5 and TRBJ1-4; possibly TRBD1 for D (5 bases). V dropped 0 bases and J dropped 13 bases, with 12 bases sitting between them. The germline CDR1 and CDR2 sequences are MNHEY and SVGAGI. The CDR3 totals 13 residues. The CDR3 nucleotides read TGTGCCAGCAGTTACTCGCGAGGGACTGGACTGTTTTTT. As protein: CASSYSRGTGLFF.

This chain links TRBV6-2 or TRBV6-3 with TRBJ1-6; TRBD1 agrees at 8 bases. Germline loops: CDR1 MNHEY, CDR2 SVGEGT. CDR3 length equals 15 residues. V dropped 6 bases and J dropped 8; count of bases not matched to a gene: 9. The CDR3 DNA sequence: TGTGCCAGCAGCTATGATGGACAGGGTGATTCACCCCTCCACTTT. Protein: CASSYDGQGDSPLHF.

This chain connects TRBV3-1 (or the pseudogene TRBV3-2) to TRBJ1-6, with a tentative D call TRBD1 (5 bases). The germline CDR1 and CDR2 sequences are LGHDT and YNNKEL (reference sequence). CDR3 size: 15 residues. V lost 1 base and J 9 bases, leaving 13 bases between the germline ends. As DNA, the CDR3 is TGTGCCAGCAGCCAAGTCTCCCAGGGTCTTTCACCCCTCCACTTT. Residues: CASSQVSQGLSPLHF.

V usage is TRBV5-5 and J usage is TRBJ2-7, with D perhaps matching TRBD2 (6 bases). The CDR3 consists of 15 residues. The germline V gene encodes CDR1 SGHKS and CDR2 YYEKEE (reference sequence). V shed 0 bases and J shed 7 bases, with 17 bases lying between them. The CDR3 nucleotides read TGTGCCAGCAGCTTGGTGGGCGGGGAAGTCTGGGAGCAGTACTTC. This sequence encodes CASSLVGGEVWEQYF.

The chain combines TRBV28 with TRBJ1-4; 9 bases are a match to TRBD1. V was pared by 4 bases and J by 6 bases, with 9 bases of the junction left unmatched. The CDR3 has 16 amino acids. The germline CDR1 and CDR2 sequences are MDHEN and SYDVKM. The CDR3, as DNA: TGTGCCAGCAGTTCCTCCCCGGGACAGGGAGATGAAAAACTGTTTTTT. Its translation is CASSSSPGQGDEKLFF.